This section outlines one T cell receptor beta chain sequence together with its context. The sample comes from a study of blood T cell repertoires in COVID-19. The assay was immunoSEQ multiplex PCR, and TCRdb's table has in-frame clones only and misses some. The data contain roughly 220,000 clones, roughly 90% of them seen just once; the ten biggest clones take up around 15%. Across about two dozen US areas, participants ranged in age from 18 to 89 years. All exposed participants met a person with COVID-19 within 2 weeks before entering the study. CDR3 length: 14 amino acids. V trimming: 3 bases; J trimming: 2 bases; junction bases outside the gene matches: 0. Germline values: CDR1 SGHAT, CDR2 FQNNGV.

This clonotype was sampled from a man in his thirties or forties who had been exposed to COVID-19. The material sequenced was PBMCs or T cells enriched from blood (not recorded which). The genes are TRBV11-2 and TRBJ1-2; 10 bases fit TRBD1. For the CDR3, the DNA is TGTGCCAGCAGCTTGGACAGGGGGAACTATGGCTACACCTTC. The encoded protein is CASSLDRGNYGYTF.